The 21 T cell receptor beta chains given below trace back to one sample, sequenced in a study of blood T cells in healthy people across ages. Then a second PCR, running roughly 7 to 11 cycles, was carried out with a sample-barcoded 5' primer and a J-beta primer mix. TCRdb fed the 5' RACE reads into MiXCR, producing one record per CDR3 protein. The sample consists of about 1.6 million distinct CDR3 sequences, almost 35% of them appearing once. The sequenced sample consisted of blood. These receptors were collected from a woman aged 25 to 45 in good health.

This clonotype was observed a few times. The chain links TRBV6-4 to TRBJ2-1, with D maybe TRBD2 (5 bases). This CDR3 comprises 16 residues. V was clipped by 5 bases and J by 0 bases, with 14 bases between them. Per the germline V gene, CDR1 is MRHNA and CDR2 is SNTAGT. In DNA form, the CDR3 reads TGTGCCAGCAGTTGGGAGATCGGAAGCTCCTACAATGAGCAGTTCTTC. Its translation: CASSWEIGSSYNEQFF.

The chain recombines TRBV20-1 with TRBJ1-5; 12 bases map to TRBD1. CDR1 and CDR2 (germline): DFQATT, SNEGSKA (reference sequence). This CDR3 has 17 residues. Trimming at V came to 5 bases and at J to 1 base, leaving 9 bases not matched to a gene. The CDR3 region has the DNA TGCAGTGCTTCCGGGACAGGGGGCATGGGGAGCAATCAGCCCCAGCATTTT. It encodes CSASGTGGMGSNQPQHF.

The CDR3 DNA reads as TGTGCCAGCAGCCCCTTTAGGGCGGGGGTCGCCAATGAGCAGTTCTTC. It codes for CASSPFRAGVANEQFF. The rearrangement links TRBV11-1 to TRBJ2-1; 7 bases agree with TRBD2. CDR3 length: 16 residues. CDR1 and CDR2 (germline): SGHAT, FQDESV (reference sequence). The V gene end was trimmed by 5 bases and the J gene end by 6 bases; junction bases not matched to a gene: 13.

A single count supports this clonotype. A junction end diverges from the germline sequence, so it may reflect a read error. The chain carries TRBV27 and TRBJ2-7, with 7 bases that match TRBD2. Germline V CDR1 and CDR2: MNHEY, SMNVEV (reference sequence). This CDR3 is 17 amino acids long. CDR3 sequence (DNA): TGTGCCAACAGTTTATCCCCAAGGGAGGGGACCCCCTACGAGCAGTACTTC. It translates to CANSLSPREGTPYEQYF.

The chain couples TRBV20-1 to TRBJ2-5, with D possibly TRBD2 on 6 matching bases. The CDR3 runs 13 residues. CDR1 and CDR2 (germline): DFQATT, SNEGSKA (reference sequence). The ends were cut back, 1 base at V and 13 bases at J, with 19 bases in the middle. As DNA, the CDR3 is TGCAGTGCTAGAGGAATCAGCTGGGAGGAGCGGTACTTC. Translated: CSARGISWEERYF.

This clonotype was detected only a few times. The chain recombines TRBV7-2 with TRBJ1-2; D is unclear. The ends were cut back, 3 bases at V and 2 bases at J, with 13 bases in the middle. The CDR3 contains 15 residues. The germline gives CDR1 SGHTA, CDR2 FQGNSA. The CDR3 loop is CASSFSPSGNYGYTF. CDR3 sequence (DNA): TGTGCCAGCAGCTTTAGCCCCTCGGGCAACTATGGCTACACCTTC.

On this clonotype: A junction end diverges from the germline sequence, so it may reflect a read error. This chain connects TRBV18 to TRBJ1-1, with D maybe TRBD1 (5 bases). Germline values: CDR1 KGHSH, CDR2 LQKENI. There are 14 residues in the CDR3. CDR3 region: CASAPRGTISEAFF. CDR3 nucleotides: TGTGCCAGCGCACCACGAGGGACTATCAGTGAAGCTTTCTTT. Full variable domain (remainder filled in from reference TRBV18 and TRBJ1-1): NAGVMQNPRHLVRRRGQEARLRCSPMKGHSHVYWYRQLPEEGLKFMVYLQKENIIDESGMPKERFSAEFPKEGPSILRIQQVVRGDSAAYFCASAPRGTISEAFFGQGTRLTVV.

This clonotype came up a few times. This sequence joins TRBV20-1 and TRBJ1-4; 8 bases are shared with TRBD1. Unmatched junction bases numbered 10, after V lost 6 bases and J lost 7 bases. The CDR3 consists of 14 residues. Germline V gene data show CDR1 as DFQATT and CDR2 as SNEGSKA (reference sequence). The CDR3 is CSAAPGGRSEKLFF. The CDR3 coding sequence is TGCAGTGCCGCCCCAGGGGGCAGGAGTGAAAAACTGTTTTTT.

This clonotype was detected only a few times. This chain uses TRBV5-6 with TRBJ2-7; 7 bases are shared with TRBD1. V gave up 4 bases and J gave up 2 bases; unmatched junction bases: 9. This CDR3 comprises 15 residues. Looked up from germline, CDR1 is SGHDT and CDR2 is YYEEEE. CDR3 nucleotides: TGTGCCAGCAGCCTACCCGGGACAGACGCCTACGAGCAGTACTTC. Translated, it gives CASSLPGTDAYEQYF.

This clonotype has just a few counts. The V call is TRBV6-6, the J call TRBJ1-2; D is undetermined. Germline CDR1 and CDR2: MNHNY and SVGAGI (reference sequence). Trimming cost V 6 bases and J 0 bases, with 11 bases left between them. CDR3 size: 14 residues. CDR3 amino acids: CASRGMQANYGYTF. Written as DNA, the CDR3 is TGTGCCAGCAGGGGCATGCAAGCTAACTATGGCTACACCTTC.

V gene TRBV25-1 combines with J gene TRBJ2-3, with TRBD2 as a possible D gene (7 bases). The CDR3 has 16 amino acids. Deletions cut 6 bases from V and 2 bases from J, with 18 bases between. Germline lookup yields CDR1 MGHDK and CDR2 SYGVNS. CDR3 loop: CASSKGGGANTDTQYF. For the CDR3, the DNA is TGTGCCAGCAGCAAGGGGGGGGGAGCTAACACAGATACGCAGTATTTT.

The CDR3 region is CASSVLTGLASNEQFF. As DNA, the CDR3 is TGTGCCAGCAGCGTCCTGACGGGACTAGCCTCAAATGAGCAGTTCTTC. The chain is built from TRBV9 and TRBJ2-1; 9 positions match TRBD2. Trimming took 2 bases from V and 7 from J; bases not matched to a gene: 10. This CDR3 region has 16 residues. Germline assignment: CDR1 SGDLS and CDR2 YYNGEE.

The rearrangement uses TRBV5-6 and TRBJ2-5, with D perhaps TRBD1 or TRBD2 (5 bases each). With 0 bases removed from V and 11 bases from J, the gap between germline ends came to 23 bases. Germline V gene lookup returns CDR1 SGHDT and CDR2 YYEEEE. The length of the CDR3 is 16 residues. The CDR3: CASSLGGPRRVDKQYF. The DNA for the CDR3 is TGTGCCAGCAGCTTGGGGGGACCTCGCCGGGTAGACAAGCAGTACTTC.

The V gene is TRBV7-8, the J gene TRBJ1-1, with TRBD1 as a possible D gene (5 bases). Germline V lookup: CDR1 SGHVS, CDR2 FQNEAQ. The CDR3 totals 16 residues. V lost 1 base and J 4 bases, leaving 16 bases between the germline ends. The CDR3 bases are TGTGCCAGCAGCTTAGGCGGGGGGGTTGTTATCACTGAAGCTTTCTTT. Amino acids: CASSLGGGVVITEAFF.

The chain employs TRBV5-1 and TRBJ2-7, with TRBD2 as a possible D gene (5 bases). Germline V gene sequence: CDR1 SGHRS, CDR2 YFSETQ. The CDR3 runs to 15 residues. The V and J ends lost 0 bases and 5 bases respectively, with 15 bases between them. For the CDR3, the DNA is TGCGCCAGCAGCTTGGCTTCCAGAGGGCCTGACGAGCAGTACTTC. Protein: CASSLASRGPDEQYF.

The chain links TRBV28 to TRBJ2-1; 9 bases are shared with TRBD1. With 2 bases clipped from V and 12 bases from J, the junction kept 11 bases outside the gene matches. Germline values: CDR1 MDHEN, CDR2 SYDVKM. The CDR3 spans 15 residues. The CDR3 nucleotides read TGTGCCAGCAGTTTAAGCGGGACAGGGCCCCCGGGGCAGTTCTTC. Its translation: CASSLSGTGPPGQFF.

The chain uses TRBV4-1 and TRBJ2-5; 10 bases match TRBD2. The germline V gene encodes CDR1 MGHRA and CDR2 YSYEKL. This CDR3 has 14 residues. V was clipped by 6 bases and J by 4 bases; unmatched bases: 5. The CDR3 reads CASRSLAGAETQYF. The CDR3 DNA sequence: TGCGCCAGCAGGAGTCTAGCGGGAGCAGAGACCCAGTACTTC.

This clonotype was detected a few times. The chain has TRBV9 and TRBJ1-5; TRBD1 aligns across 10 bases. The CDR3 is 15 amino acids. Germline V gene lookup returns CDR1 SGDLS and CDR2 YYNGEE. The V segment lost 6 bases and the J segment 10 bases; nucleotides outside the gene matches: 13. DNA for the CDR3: TGTGCCAGCAACTATGAGGGGGACAGGGGACTTCCCCAGCATTTT. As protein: CASNYEGDRGLPQHF. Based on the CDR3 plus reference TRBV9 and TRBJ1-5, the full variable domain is DSGVTQTPKHLITATGQRVTLRCSPRSGDLSVYWYQQSLDQGLQFLIQYYNGEERAKGNILERFSAQQFPDLHSELNLSSLELGDSALYFCASNYEGDRGLPQHFGDGTRLSIL.

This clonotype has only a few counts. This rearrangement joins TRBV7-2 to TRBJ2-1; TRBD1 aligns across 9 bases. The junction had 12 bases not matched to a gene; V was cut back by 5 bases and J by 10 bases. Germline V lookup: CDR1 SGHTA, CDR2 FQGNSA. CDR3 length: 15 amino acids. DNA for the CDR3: TGTGCCAGCAGCCCTGGACAGGGGCACAACTACGAGCAGTTCTTC. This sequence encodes CASSPGQGHNYEQFF.

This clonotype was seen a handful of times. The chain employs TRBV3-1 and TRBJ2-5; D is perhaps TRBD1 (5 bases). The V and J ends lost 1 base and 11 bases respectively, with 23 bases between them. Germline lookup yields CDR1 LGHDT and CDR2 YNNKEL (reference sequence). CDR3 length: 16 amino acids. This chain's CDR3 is CASSQAGRQSPSGQYF. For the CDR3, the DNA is TGTGCCAGCAGCCAAGCCGGAAGACAGTCTCCTTCAGGGCAGTACTTC.

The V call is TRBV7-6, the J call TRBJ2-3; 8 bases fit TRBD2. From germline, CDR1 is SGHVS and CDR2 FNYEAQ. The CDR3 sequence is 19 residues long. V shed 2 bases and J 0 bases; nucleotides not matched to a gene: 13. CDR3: CASSLRVHFGGRSTDTQYF. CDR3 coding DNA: TGTGCCAGCAGCTTAAGGGTCCACTTTGGCGGGAGGAGCACAGATACGCAGTATTTT.